Only a few counts were recorded for the clone carrying this TCR beta chain. Its target is not known. With a J-beta primer mix and a sample-barcoded 5' primer, a second PCR ran about 6 to 11 cycles. TCRdb processed the 5' RACE reads anew with MiXCR; each CDR3 protein has one entry. The sample consists of 1.5 million to 2 million distinct CDR3 sequences, roughly 30% of them appearing once. The V gene lost 5 bases and the J gene lost 2 bases, with 12 bases spanning the gap. The CDR3 is 14 amino acids. Germline values: CDR1 SSHAT, CDR2 FNYEAQ (reference sequence). The data belong to a study of blood T cells in healthy people across ages. General study findings and limits: Researchers report that TCR beta diversity correlated strongly with naive T cell percentage.

The source is a woman aged 25 to 39 in good health. J is TRBJ2-5 and V is TRBV7-7, with D unresolved. Material for sequencing was blood. CDR3 sequence (DNA): TGTGCCAGCAGCCAAACGCCAGCGCAAGAGACCCAGTACTTC. Its protein product is CASSQTPAQETQYF.